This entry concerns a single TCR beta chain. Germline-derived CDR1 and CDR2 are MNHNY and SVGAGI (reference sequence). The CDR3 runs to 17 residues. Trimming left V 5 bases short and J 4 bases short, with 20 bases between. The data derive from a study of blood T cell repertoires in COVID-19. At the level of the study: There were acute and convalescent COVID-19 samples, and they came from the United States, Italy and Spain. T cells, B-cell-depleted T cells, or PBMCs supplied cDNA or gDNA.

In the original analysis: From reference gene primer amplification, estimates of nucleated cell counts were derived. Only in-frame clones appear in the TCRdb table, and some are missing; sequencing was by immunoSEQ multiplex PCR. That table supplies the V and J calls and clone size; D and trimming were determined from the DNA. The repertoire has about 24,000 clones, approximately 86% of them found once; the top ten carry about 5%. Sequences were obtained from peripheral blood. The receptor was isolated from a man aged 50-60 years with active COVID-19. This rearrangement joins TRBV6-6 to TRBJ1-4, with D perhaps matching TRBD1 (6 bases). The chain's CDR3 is CASSQSGPGAFNEKLFF. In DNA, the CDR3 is TGTGCCAGCAGTCAATCCGGCCCAGGGGCCTTTAATGAAAAACTGTTTTTT.